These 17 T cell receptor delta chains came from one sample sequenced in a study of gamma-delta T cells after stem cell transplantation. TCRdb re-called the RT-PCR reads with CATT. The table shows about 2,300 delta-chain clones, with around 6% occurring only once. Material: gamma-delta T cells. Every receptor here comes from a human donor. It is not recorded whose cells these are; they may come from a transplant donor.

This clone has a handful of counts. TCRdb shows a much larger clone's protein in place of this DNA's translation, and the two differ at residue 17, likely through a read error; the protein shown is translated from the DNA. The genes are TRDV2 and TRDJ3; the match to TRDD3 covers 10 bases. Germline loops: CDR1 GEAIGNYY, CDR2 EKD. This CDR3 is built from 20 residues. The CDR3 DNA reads TGTGCCTGTGACCCGCTACTGGGGGATCGGAGCTCCTGGGACACCCGACCGATGTTTTTC. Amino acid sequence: CACDPLLGDRSSWDTRPMFF.

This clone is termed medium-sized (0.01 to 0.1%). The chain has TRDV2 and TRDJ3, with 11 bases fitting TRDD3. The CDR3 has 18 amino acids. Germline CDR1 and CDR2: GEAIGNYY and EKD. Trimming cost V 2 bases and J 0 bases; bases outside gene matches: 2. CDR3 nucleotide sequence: TGTGCCTGTGACAGTGGGGGATACGACTCCTGGGACACCCGACAGATGTTTTTC. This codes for CACDSGGYDSWDTRQMFF.

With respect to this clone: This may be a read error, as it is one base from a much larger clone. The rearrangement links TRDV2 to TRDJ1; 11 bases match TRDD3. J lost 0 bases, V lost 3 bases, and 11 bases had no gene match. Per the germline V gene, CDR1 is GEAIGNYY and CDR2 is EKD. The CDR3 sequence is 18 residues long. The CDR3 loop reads CACDFLLGDTGYTDKLIF. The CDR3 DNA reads TGTGCCTGTGACTTCCTCTTGGGGGATACGGGCTACACCGATAAACTCATCTTT.

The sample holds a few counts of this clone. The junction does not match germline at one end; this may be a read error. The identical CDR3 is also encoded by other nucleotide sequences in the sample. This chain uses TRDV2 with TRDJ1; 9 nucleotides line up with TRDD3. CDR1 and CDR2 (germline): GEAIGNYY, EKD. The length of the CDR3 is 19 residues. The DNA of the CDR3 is TGTGCTTGTGACACCGTGGCTGGGGGATCGGGACCCCACACCGATAAACTCATCTTT. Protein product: CACDTVAGGSGPHTDKLIF.

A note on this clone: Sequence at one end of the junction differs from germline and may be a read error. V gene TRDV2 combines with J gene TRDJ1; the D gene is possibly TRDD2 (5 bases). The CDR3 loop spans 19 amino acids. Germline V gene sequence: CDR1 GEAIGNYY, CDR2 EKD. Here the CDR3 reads CACDAISTTLGLTSDNLIF. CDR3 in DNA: TGTGCCTGTGACGCCATATCAACCACCTTGGGACTCACTTCCGATAACCTCATCTTT.

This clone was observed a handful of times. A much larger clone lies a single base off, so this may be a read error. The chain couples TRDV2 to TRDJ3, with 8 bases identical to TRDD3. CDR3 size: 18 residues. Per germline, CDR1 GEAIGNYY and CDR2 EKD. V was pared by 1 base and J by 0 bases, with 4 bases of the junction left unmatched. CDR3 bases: TGTGCCTGTGACACGCTGGGGGACCGCTCCTGGGACACCCGACAGATGTTTTTC. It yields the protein CACDTLGDRSWDTRQMFF.

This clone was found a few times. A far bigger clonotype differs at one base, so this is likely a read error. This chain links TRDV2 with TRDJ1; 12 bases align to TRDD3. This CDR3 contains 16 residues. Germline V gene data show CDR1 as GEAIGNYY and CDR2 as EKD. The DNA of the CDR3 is TGTGCCCGTGACCCACTGGGGGATACTGGGACCGATAAACTCATCTTT. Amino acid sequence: CARDPLGDTGTDKLIF.

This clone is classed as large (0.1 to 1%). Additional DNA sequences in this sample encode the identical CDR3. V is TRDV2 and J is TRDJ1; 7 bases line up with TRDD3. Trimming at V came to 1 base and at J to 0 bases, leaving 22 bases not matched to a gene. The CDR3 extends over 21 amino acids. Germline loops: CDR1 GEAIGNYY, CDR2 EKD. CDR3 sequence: CACDTILGLVDTCSYTDKLIF. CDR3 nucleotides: TGTGCCTGTGACACTATCCTGGGACTGGTGGATACGTGTAGCTACACCGATAAACTCATCTTT.

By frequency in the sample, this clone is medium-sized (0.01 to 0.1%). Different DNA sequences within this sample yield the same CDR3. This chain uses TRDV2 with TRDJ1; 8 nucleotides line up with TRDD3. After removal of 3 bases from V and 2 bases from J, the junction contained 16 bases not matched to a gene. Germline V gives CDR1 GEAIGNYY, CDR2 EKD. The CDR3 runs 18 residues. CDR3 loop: CACDSILGAKRLTDKLIF. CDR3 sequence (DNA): TGTGCCTGTGACTCGATACTGGGGGCAAAAAGGCTAACCGATAAACTCATCTTT.

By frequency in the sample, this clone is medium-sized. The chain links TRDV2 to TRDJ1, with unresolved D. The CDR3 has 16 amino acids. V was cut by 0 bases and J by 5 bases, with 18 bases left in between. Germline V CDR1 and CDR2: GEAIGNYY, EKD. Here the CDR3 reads CACDTLTQGDQDKLIF. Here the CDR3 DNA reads TGTGCCTGTGACACCCTCACCCAGGGTGACCAAGATAAACTCATCTTT.

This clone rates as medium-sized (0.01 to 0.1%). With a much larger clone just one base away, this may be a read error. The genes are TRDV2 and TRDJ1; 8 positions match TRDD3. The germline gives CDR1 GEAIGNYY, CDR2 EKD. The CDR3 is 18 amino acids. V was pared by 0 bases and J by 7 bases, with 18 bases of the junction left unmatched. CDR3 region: CACDTLLTGGRQGTKLIF. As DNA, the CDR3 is TGTGCCTGTGACACCCTGTTGACTGGGGGTCGACAGGGGACTAAACTCATCTTT.

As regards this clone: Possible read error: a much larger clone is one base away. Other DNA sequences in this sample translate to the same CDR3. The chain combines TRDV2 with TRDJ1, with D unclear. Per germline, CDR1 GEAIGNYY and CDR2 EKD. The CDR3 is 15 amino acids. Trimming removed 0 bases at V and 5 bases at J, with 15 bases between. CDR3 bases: TGTGCCTGTGACACCGTCGGACCCCGGGTGGATAAACTCATCTTT. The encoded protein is CACDTVGPRVDKLIF.

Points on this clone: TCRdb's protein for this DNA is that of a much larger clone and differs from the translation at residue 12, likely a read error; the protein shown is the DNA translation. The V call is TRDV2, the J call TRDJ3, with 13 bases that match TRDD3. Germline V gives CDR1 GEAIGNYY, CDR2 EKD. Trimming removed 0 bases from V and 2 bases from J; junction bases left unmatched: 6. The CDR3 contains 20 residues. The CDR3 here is CACDTVLGDTRPWDTRQMFF. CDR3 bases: TGTGCCTGTGACACCGTACTGGGGGATACGCGGCCCTGGGACACCCGACAGATGTTTTTC.

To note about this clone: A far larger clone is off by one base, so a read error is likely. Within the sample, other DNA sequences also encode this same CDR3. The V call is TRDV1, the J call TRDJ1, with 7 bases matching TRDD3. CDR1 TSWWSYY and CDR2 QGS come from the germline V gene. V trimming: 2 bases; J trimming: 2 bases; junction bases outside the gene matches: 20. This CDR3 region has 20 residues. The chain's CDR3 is CALGEWALETGGFLTDKLIF. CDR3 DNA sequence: TGTGCTCTTGGGGAATGGGCCCTGGAGACCGGGGGATTTCTGACCGATAAACTCATCTTT.

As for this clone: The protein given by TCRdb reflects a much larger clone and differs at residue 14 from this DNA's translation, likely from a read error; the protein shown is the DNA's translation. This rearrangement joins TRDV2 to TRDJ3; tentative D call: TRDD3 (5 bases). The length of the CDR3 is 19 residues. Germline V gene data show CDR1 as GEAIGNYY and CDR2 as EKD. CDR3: CACDTGGAVRGWDARQMFF. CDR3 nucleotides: TGTGCCTGTGACACCGGAGGAGCTGTTAGGGGCTGGGACGCCCGACAGATGTTTTTC.

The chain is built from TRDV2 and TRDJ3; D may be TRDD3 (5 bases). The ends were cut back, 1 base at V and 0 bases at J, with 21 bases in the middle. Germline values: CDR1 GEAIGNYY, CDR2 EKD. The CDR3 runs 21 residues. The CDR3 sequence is CACDTLPGDTPLSWDTRQMFF. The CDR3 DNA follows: TGTGCCTGTGACACTTTACCCGGGGACACCCCTCTCTCCTGGGACACCCGACAGATGTTTTTC.

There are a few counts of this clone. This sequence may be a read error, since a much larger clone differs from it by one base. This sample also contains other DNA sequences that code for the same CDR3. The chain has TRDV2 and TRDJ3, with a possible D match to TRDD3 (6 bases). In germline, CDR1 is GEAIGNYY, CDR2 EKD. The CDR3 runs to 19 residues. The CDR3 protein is CACDAMGGNSSWDTRQMFF. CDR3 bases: TGTGCCTGTGACGCAATGGGGGGCAACAGCTCCTGGGACACCCGGCAGATGTTTTTC.